These 2 T cell receptor beta chains originate from one sample sequenced in a study of Ad26.COV2.S vaccination and SARS-CoV-2 variants. The treatment here: some 20 received Ad26.COV2.S at low or high dose, single or two shots; roughly five received placebo; per-sample allocation not given. Specimen acquisition occurred on day 63 following the initial vaccine or placebo injection. Sequencing used immunoSEQ multiplex PCR; TCRdb keeps in-frame clones, though not all of them. The sample has a few hundred thousand clones, roughly 85% seen once. This material consisted of peripheral blood, taken in a trial of Ad26.COV2.S vaccine versus placebo. The origin of the receptors is a person aged 18 to 65 who received the Ad26.COV2.S COVID-19 vaccine or a placebo.

The chain couples TRBV7-5 to TRBJ2-7; the table assigns TRBD1, which was not confirmed against the DNA. TRBV7-5 represents a pseudogene. This CDR3 region has 18 residues. The CDR3 nucleotides read TGTGCCAGAAGCACCTCGGGACGGACAGGGAGGTTATCCTACGAGCAGTACTTC. Protein: CARSTSGRTGRLSYEQYF.

CDR3 region: CASRGRGRAYEQYF. The CDR3 nucleotides are TGTGCCAGCCGAGGGCGGGGTCGTGCCTACGAGCAGTACTTC. The chain uses TRBV19 and TRBJ2-7; perhaps TRBD2 as D (6 bases). V lost 9 bases and J lost 2, with 17 bases in between. This CDR3 is built from 14 residues. CDR1 is LNHDA, CDR2 SQIVND, per germline (reference sequence).